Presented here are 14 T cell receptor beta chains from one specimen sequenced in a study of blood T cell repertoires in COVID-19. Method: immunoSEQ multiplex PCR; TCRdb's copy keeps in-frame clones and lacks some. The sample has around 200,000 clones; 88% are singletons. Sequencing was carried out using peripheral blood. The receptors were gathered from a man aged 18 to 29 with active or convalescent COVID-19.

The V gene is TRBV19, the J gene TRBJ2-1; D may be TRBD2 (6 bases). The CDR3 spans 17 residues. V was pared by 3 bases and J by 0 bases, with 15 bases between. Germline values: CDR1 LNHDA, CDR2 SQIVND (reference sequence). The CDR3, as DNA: TGTGCCAGTAGTATTCCGGGGAGGACGAACTCCTACAATGAGCAGTTCTTC. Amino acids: CASSIPGRTNSYNEQFF.

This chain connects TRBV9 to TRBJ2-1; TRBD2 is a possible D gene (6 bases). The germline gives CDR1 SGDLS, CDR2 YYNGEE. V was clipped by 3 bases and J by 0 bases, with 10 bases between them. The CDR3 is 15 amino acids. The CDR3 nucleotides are TGTGCCAGCAGCGGGGGGGAGCCCTCCTACAATGAGCAGTTCTTC. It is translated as CASSGGEPSYNEQFF.

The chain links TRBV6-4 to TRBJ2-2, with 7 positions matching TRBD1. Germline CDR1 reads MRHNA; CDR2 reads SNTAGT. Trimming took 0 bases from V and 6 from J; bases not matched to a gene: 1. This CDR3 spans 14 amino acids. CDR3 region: CASSDSTGPGELFF. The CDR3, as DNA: TGTGCCAGCAGTGACTCGACAGGGCCCGGGGAGCTGTTTTTT.

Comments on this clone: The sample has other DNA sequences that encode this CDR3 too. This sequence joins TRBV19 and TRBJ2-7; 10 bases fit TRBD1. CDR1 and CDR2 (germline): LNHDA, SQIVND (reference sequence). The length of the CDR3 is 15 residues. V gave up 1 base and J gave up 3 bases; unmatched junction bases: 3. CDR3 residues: CASSIGQGAYYEQYF. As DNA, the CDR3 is TGTGCCAGTAGTATAGGACAGGGGGCCTACTACGAGCAGTACTTC.

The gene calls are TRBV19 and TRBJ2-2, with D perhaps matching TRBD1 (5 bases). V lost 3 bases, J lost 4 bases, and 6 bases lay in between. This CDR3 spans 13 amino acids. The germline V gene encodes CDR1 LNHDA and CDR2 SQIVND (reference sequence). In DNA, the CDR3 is TGTGCCAGTAGTATGGGGCGCACCGGGGAGCTGTTTTTT. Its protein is CASSMGRTGELFF.

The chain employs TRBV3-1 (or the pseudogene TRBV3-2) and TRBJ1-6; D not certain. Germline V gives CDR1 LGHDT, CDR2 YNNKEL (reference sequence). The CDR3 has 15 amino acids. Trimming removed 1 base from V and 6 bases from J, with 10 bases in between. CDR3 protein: CASSQGFGPNSPLHF. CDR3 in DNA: TGTGCCAGCAGCCAAGGTTTCGGTCCTAATTCACCCCTCCACTTT.

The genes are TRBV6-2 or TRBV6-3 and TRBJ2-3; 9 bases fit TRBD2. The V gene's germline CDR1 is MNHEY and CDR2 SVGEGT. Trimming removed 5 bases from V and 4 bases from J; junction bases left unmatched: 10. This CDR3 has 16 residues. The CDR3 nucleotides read TGTGCCAGCAGTGCACTAGCGGGTGGAGGGGCAGATACGCAGTATTTT. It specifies CASSALAGGGADTQYF.

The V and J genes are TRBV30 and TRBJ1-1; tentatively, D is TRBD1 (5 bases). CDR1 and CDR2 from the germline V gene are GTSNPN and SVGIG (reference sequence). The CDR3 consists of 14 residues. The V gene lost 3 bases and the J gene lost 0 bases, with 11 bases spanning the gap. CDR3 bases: TGTGCCTGGAGCATGGACACAATGAACACTGAAGCTTTCTTT. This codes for CAWSMDTMNTEAFF.

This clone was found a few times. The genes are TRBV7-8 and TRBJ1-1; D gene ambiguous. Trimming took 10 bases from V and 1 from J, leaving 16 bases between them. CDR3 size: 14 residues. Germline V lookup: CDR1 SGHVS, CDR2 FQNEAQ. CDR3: CATTDVLRNTEAFF. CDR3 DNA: TGTGCCACCACAGATGTCTTGAGGAACACTGAAGCTTTCTTT.

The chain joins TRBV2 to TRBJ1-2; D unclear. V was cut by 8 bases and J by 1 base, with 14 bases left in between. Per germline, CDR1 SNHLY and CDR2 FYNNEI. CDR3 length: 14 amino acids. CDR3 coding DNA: TGTGCCAGCGAGTTTAACAGTTATAACTATGGCTACACCTTC. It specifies CASEFNSYNYGYTF. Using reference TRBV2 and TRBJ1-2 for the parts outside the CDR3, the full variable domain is EPEVTQTPSHQVTQMGQEVILRCVPISNHLYFYWYRQILGQKVEFLVSFYNNEISEKSEIFDDQFSVERPDGSNFTLKIRSTKLEDSAMYFCASEFNSYNYGYTFGSGTRLTVV.

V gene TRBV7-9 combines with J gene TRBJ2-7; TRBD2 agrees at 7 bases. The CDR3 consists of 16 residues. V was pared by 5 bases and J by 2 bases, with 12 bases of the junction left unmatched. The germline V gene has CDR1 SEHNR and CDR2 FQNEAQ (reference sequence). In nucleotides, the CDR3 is TGTGCCAGCAGCCCAGGGTCGGGGGGATTAACCTACGAGCAGTACTTC. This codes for CASSPGSGGLTYEQYF.

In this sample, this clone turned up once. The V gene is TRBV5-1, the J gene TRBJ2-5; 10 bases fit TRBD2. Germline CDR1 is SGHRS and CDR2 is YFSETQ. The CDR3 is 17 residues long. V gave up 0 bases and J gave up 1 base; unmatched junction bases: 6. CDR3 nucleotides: TGCGCCAGCAGCTTGGATGGTAGCGGGGGGCCCCAAGAGACCCAGTACTTC. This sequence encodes CASSLDGSGGPQETQYF. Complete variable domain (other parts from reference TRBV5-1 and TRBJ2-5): KAGVTQTPRYLIKTRGQQVTLSCSPISGHRSVSWYQQTPGQGLQFLFEYFSETQRNKGNFPGRFSGRQFSNSRSEMNVSTLELGDSALYLCASSLDGSGGPQETQYFGPGTRLLVL.

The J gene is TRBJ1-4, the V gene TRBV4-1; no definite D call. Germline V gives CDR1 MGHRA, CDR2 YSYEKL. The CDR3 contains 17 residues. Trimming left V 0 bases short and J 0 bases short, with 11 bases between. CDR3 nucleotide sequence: TGCGCCAGCAGCCAAGACTTATTAGTTGCAACTAATGAAAAACTGTTTTTT. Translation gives CASSQDLLVATNEKLFF.

The CDR3 DNA is TGTGCCAGCAGCCAACTGACCGTAGCGGGGGGACTAAACATTCAGTACTTC. Its translation: CASSQLTVAGGLNIQYF. The gene calls are TRBV3-1 (or the pseudogene TRBV3-2) and TRBJ2-4; 10 positions agree with TRBD2. V lost 2 bases to trimming and J lost 6 bases; unmatched junction nucleotides: 10. This CDR3 contains 17 residues. Germline V gene lookup returns CDR1 LGHDT and CDR2 YNNKEL (reference sequence).